This TCR beta chain originates from a study of T-cell reconstitution after alpha-beta-depleted transplantation in children. Unique molecular identifiers tagged the TCRbeta library. In TCRdb, the PCR reads were re-called with MiXCR into one record per CDR3 protein. The data hold approximately 350,000 distinct CDR3 sequences, with 13% observed a single time. V was trimmed by 3 bases and J by 10 bases, leaving 6 bases between them. The CDR3 runs to 12 residues. Germline loops: CDR1 KGHDR, CDR2 SFDVKD. The specimen comprised PBMCs, sampled from the stem cell graft. The origin of this receptor is a human donor who donated a stem cell graft to a child with Fanconi anemia. V is TRBV24-1 and J is TRBJ1-6, with no clear D. CDR3 sequence: CATSDSGSPLHF. DNA of the CDR3: TGTGCCACCAGTGATAGTGGCTCACCCCTCCACTTT.